This TCR beta chain was sequenced during a study of cytomegalovirus exposure and HLA in healthy donors. Whole-study context: A previous analysis identified 117 million unique TCR beta sequences derived from roughly 180 million T cells.

The PCR had 60 Vbeta and 13 Jbeta primers. TCRdb's copy holds only in-frame clones and misses some; the assay was immunoSEQ multiplex PCR. The table lists roughly 170,000 clones, around 83% of them singletons. Trimming cost V 5 bases and J 3 bases, with 5 bases left between them. This CDR3 is 13 amino acids long. The V gene's germline CDR1 is MNHEY and CDR2 SMNVEV (reference sequence). The study's findings and limits: Analyzed later, association rates of TCRs varied across HLA loci, with DRB1 most and HLA-C fewest. Researchers catalogued approximately 170 TCR beta chains as cytomegalovirus-associated.

Regarding this clone: What it binds is not known.

This TCR derives from a man aged 45-65 years in good health and CMV-seronegative. This chain links TRBV27 with TRBJ1-6; the D is unclear. Material: PBMCs. The CDR3 nucleotides read TGTGCCAGCAGTCTTTTCTATAATTCACCCCTCCACTTT. Residues: CASSLFYNSPLHF.